This T cell receptor beta chain is drawn from a study of blood T cell repertoires in COVID-19. The overall study: Recovery among Cohort 3 donors was established by two negative PCRs, clearance, or symptom resolution.

Profiled with immunoSEQ multiplex PCR; TCRdb holds only in-frame clones, not every one. The sample has over 110,000 clones; 75% to 90% are singletons. Participant-reported clinical history was the basis for cohort assignment. Trimming took 3 bases from V and 4 from J; bases not matched to a gene: 9. This CDR3 region has 15 residues. Germline values: CDR1 MNHEY, CDR2 SVGAGI. The sequencing input was PBMCs or T cells enriched from blood (not recorded which). The TCR originated in a man in his fifties or sixties in a cohort exposed to, infected with or recovered from COVID-19 (not recorded which). The chain links TRBV6-5 to TRBJ2-7; 7 bases map to TRBD1. The CDR3 sequence: CASSYPKGATYEQYF. The CDR3 nucleotides read TGTGCCAGCAGTTATCCAAAGGGGGCTACGTACGAGCAGTACTTC.